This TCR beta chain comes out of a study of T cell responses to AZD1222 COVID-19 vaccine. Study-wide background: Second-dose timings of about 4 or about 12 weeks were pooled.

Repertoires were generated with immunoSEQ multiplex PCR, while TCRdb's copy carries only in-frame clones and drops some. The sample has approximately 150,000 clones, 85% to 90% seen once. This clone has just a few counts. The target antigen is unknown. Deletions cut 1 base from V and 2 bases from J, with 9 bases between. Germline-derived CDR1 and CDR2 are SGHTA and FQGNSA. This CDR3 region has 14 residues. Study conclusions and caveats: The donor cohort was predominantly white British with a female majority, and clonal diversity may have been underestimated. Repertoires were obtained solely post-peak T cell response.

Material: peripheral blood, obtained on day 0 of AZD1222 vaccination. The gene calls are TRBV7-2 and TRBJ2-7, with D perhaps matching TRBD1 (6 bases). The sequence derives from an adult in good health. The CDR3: CASSLVWTAYEQYV. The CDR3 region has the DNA TGTGCCAGCAGCTTAGTTTGGACAGCCTACGAGCAGTACGTC.